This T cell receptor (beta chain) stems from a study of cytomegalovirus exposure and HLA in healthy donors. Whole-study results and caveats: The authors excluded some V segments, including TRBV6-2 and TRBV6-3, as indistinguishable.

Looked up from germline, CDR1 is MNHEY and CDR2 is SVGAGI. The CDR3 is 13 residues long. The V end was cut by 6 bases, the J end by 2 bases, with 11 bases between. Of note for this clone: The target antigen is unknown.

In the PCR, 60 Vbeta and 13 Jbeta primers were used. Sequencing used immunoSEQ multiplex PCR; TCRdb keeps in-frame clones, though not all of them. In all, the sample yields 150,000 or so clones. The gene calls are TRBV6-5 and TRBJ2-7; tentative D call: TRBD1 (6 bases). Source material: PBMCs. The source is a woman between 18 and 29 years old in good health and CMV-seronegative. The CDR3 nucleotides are TGTGCCAGCAGACAGGGTCAAGCCTACGAGCAGTACGTC. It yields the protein CASRQGQAYEQYV.